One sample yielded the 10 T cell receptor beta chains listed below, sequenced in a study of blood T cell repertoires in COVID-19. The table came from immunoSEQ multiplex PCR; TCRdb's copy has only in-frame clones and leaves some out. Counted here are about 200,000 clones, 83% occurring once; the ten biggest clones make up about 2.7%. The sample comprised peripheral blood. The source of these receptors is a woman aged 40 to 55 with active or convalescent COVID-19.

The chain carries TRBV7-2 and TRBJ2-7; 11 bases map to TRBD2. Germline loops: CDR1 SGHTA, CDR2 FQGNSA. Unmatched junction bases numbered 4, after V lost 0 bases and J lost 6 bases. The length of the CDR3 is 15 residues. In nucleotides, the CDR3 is TGTGCCAGCAGCTTAGCTAGCGGGGGGGCCGCCGAGCAGTACTTC. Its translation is CASSLASGGAAEQYF.

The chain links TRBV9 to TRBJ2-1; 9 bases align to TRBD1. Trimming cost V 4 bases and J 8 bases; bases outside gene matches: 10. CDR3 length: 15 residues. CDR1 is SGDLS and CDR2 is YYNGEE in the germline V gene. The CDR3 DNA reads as TGTGCCAGCAGCCGGGGGGACAGGGTAATCGATGAGCAGTTCTTC. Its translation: CASSRGDRVIDEQFF.

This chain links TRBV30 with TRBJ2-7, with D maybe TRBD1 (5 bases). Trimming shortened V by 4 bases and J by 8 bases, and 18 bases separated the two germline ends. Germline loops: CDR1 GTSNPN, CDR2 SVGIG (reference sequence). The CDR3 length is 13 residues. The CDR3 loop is CAWNEGAHDKQYF. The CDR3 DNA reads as TGTGCCTGGAATGAAGGGGCTCATGATAAGCAGTACTTC.

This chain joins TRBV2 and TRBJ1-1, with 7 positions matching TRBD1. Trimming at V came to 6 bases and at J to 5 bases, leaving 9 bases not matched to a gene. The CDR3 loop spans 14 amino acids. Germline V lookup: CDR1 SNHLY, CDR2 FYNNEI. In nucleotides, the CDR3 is TGTGCCAGCAGGAGAGAGACAGGGAGAACTGAAGCTTTCTTT. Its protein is CASRRETGRTEAFF.

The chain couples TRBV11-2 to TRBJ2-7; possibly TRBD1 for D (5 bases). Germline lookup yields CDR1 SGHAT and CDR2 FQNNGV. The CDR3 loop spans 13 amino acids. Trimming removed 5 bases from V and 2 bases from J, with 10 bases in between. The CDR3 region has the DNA TGTGCCAGCAGCACAGGTACCGCCTACGAGCAGTACTTC. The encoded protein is CASSTGTAYEQYF.

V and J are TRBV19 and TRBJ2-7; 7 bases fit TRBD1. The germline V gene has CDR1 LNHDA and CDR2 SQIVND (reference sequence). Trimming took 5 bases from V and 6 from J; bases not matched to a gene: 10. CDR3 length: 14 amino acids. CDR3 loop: CASSFVRDRPEQYF. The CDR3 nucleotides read TGTGCCAGTAGTTTCGTCCGGGACAGACCCGAGCAGTACTTC.

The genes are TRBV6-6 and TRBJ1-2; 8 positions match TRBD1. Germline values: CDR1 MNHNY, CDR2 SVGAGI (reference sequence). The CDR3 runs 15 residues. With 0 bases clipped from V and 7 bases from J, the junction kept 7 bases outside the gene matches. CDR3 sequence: CASSYSGTGPSGYTF. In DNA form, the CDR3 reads TGTGCCAGCAGTTACTCCGGGACAGGACCCTCTGGCTACACCTTC.

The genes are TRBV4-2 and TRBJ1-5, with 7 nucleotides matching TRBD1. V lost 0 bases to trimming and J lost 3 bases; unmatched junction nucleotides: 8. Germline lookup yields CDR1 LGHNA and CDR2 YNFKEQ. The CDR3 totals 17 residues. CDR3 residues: CASSQDTAGGTNQPQHF. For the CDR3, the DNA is TGTGCCAGCAGCCAAGATACGGCAGGGGGAACCAATCAGCCCCAGCATTTT.

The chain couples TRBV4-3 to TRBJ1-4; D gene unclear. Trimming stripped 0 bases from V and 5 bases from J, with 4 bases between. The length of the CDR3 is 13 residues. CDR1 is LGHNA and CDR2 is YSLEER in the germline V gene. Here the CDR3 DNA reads TGCGCCAGCAGCCAAGATCTAAATGAAAAACTGTTTTTT. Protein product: CASSQDLNEKLFF.

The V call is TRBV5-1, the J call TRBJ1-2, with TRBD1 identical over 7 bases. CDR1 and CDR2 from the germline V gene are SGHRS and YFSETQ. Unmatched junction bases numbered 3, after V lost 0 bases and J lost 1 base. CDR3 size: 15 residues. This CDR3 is CASSLGTGHNYGYTF. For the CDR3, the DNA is TGCGCCAGCAGCTTGGGGACAGGACATAACTATGGCTACACCTTC. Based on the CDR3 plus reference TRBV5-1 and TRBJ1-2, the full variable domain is KAGVTQTPRYLIKTRGQQVTLSCSPISGHRSVSWYQQTPGQGLQFLFEYFSETQRNKGNFPGRFSGRQFSNSRSEMNVSTLELGDSALYLCASSLGTGHNYGYTFGSGTRLTVV.